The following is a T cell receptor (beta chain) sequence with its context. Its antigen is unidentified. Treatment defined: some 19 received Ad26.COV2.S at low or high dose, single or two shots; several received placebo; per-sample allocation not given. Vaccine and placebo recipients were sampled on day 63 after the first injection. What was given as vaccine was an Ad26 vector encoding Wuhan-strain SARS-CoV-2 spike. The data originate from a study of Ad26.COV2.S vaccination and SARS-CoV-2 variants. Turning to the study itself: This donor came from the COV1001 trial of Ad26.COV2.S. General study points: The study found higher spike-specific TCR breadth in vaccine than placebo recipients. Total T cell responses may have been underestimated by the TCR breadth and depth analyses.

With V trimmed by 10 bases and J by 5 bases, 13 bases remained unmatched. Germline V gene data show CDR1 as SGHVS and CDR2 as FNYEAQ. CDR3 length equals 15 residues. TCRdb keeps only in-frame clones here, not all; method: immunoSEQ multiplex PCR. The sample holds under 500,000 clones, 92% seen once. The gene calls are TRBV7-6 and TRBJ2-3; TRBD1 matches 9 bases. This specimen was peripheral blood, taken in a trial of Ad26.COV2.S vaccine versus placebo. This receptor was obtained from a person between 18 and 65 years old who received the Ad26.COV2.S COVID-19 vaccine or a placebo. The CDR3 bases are TGTGCCACACCTCAAACGGGACAGGGATTAGATACGCAGTATTTT. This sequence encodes CATPQTGQGLDTQYF.